Below, 13 T cell receptor beta chains from the same sample are listed, as sequenced in a study of blood T cell repertoires in COVID-19. Profiled with immunoSEQ multiplex PCR; TCRdb holds only in-frame clones, not every one. The sample records 150,000 or so clones, roughly 91% being singletons. The material sequenced was peripheral blood. The receptors shown here come from a man between 60 and 75 years old with active or convalescent COVID-19.

The chain combines TRBV2 with TRBJ1-3; D may be TRBD1 (5 bases). This CDR3 contains 16 residues. The V and J ends lost 7 bases and 4 bases respectively, with 20 bases between them. The germline CDR1 and CDR2 sequences are SNHLY and FYNNEI. CDR3 sequence reads: CASTGEGFQGGNTIYF. The CDR3 DNA is TGTGCCAGCACCGGGGAGGGGTTCCAGGGAGGAAACACCATATATTTT.

The chain is built from TRBV10-3 and TRBJ2-5; 7 bases align to TRBD1. This CDR3 contains 15 residues. Germline lookup yields CDR1 ENHRY and CDR2 SYGVKD. The junction had 5 bases not matched to a gene; V was cut back by 0 bases and J by 4 bases. The CDR3 reads CAISESRAGGETQYF. The CDR3, as DNA: TGTGCCATCAGTGAGTCCAGGGCAGGGGGAGAGACCCAGTACTTC.

V gene TRBV10-3 combines with J gene TRBJ1-2, with a tentative D call TRBD1 (5 bases). V was pared by 1 base and J by 2 bases, with 11 bases between. This CDR3 has 15 amino acids. Germline V gene lookup returns CDR1 ENHRY and CDR2 SYGVKD. The CDR3 is CAISEFGASNYGYTF. CDR3 nucleotide sequence: TGTGCCATCAGTGAGTTTGGGGCGTCGAACTATGGCTACACCTTC.

This clone was counted once. The chain has TRBV25-1 and TRBJ2-7, with 10 bases identical to TRBD1. This CDR3 comprises 15 residues. V shed 3 bases and J 3 bases; nucleotides not matched to a gene: 5. The V gene's germline CDR1 is MGHDK and CDR2 SYGVNS. CDR3 region: CASSDSRTGGYEQYF. The CDR3 coding sequence is TGTGCCAGCAGTGATTCCCGGACAGGGGGCTACGAGCAGTACTTC.

The chain is built from TRBV2 and TRBJ2-7, with 10 bases identical to TRBD2. The CDR3 loop spans 14 amino acids. Germline trimming cut 7 bases from V and 2 bases from J; bases unmatched to any gene: 5. In germline, CDR1 is SNHLY, CDR2 FYNNEI. DNA of the CDR3: TGTGCCAGCACAAGGACTAGCGGAACCTACGAGCAGTACTTC. Translating gives CASTRTSGTYEQYF.

This clone turned up a few times. The chain uses TRBV27 and TRBJ1-1, with a tentative D call TRBD1 (6 bases). CDR1 and CDR2 from the germline V gene are MNHEY and SMNVEV (reference sequence). The V and J ends lost 5 bases and 0 bases respectively, with 16 bases between them. The CDR3 contains 16 residues. Written as DNA, the CDR3 is TGTGCCAGCAGTCCCATACAGGGTGCCATGAACACTGAAGCTTTCTTT. Residues: CASSPIQGAMNTEAFF.

This clone appeared a single time. This sequence joins TRBV19 and TRBJ1-2; D gene ambiguous. Trimming took 7 bases from V and 5 from J, leaving 11 bases between them. The CDR3 spans 12 residues. The germline gives CDR1 LNHDA, CDR2 SQIVND (reference sequence). The CDR3 nucleotides are TGTGCCAGTACCCCCCGGTCGTATGGCTACACCTTC. It specifies CASTPRSYGYTF.

The chain links TRBV19 to TRBJ1-6; D is uncertain. Trimming stripped 8 bases from V and 1 base from J, with 6 bases between. CDR1 and CDR2 from the germline V gene are LNHDA and SQIVND (reference sequence). The CDR3 contains 13 residues. In DNA, the CDR3 is TGTGCCAGTCGGAGGTCCTATAATTCACCCCTCCACTTT. This gives the protein CASRRSYNSPLHF. The full variable domain, in which reference TRBV19 and TRBJ1-6 provide the parts outside the CDR3, is DGGITQSPKYLFRKEGQNVTLSCEQNLNHDAMYWYRQDPGQGLRLIYYSQIVNDFQKGDIAEGYSVSREKKESFPLTVTSAQKNPTAFYLCASRRSYNSPLHFGNGTRLTVT.

J is TRBJ1-2 and V is TRBV7-9; no reliable D call. The CDR3 has 16 amino acids. With 5 bases removed from V and 4 bases from J, the gap between germline ends came to 20 bases. CDR1 and CDR2 (germline): SEHNR, FQNEAQ (reference sequence). The CDR3 loop reads CASSLPGDPRGYGYTF. The CDR3 nucleotides are TGTGCCAGCAGCCTCCCCGGCGACCCTCGGGGCTATGGCTACACCTTC.

V gene TRBV9 combines with J gene TRBJ2-3, with 7 bases lining up with TRBD2. The CDR3 extends over 15 amino acids. J was trimmed by 2 bases and V by 3 bases; bases with no gene match: 6. The germline V gene has CDR1 SGDLS and CDR2 YYNGEE. CDR3 nucleotides: TGTGCCAGCAGCGGGGGAGGGTTGACCACAGATACGCAGTATTTT. It is translated as CASSGGGLTTDTQYF.

The V call is TRBV6-5, the J call TRBJ1-2; D remains ambiguous. Germline CDR1 reads MNHEY; CDR2 reads SVGAGI. The CDR3 has 11 amino acids. Trimming pared 2 bases from V and 8 bases from J, leaving 6 bases between. For the CDR3, the DNA is TGTGCCAGCAGTTACGGGAGAGGCTACACCTTC. Encoded protein: CASSYGRGYTF.

The rearrangement links TRBV10-3 to TRBJ2-1, with TRBD1 matching over 9 bases. This CDR3 has 15 residues. In germline, CDR1 is ENHRY, CDR2 SYGVKD. J lost 9 bases, V lost 1 base, and 7 bases had no gene match. The CDR3 reads CAISEWETGGSEQFF. The CDR3 DNA sequence: TGTGCCATCAGTGAGTGGGAGACAGGGGGAAGTGAGCAGTTCTTC.

This chain joins TRBV28 and TRBJ2-7; 9 bases fit TRBD2. This CDR3 is built from 13 residues. The V gene's germline CDR1 is MDHEN and CDR2 SYDVKM. V was pared by 8 bases and J by 4 bases, with 6 bases of the junction left unmatched. In DNA, the CDR3 is TGTGCCAGCCGTAGCGGGAGTGGGTACGAGCAGTACTTC. Translating gives CASRSGSGYEQYF.